Listed below are T cell receptor beta chains from one sample, sequenced in a study of blood T cell repertoires in COVID-19. Data came from immunoSEQ multiplex PCR; TCRdb stores just in-frame clones and leaves some out. The sample carries roughly 220,000 clones, approximately 80% recorded once. Sequencing input: peripheral blood. These receptors originate from a woman of 80 years or more with COVID-19, enrolled during active disease. Each CDR3 is given with its conserved first and last residue. D genes are given only for firm matches. The listing skips clone size in some rows; elsewhere it reads once, few, many or a size class.

DNA | CDR3 | V | D | J | size
TGTGCCAGCCGGCGAGCGGGGGCCAAGGATCAGCAGTACTTC | CASRRAGAKDQQYF | TRBV27 | TRBD2 | TRBJ2-7 | NA
TGTGCCAGCAGCTCCTCCGGGGGTTTGGCTAATGAAAAACTGTTTTTT | CASSSSGGLANEKLFF | TRBV5-6 | NA | TRBJ1-4 | once
TGTGCCAGCAGCTGGGGGACAGAAGAGCAGTACTTC | CASSWGTEEQYF | TRBV7-2 | TRBD1 | TRBJ2-7 | NA
TGTGCCAGCAGCCAGGCAGGGATGAACACTGAAGCTTTCTTT | CASSQAGMNTEAFF | TRBV3-1/TRBV3-2 | NA | TRBJ1-1 | NA
TGTGCCAGCTCACGAGGGACAGGGGAGGGGAAGACCCAGTACTTC | CASSRGTGEGKTQYF | TRBV18 | TRBD1 | TRBJ2-5 | NA
TGTGCCAGCAGCGTCCGAATTTGTGCCCTAATCGGCTACACCTTC | CASSVRICALIGYTF | TRBV9 | NA | TRBJ1-2 | NA
TGTGCCAGCAGTGCCCTAGGACAGTCGACCCTCGTTGGCTACACCTTC | CASSALGQSTLVGYTF | TRBV2 | NA | TRBJ1-2 | NA
TGTGCTAGCAGCTATGGGACCCCGACAGGTAGCACCGGGGAGCTGTTTTTT | CASSYGTPTGSTGELFF | TRBV7-7 | NA | TRBJ2-2 | NA
TGTGCCAGCAGACGACAGGAGATGAACACTGAAGCTTTCTTT | CASRRQEMNTEAFF | TRBV2 | NA | TRBJ1-1 | NA
TGTGCCAGCAGTTTGAGTGAGGGCCAGCCCCAGCATTTT | CASSLSEGQPQHF | TRBV12-3/TRBV12-4 | NA | TRBJ1-5 | NA
TGTGCCAGCAGTGTGGACCAGGGTAACTATGGCTACACCTTC | CASSVDQGNYGYTF | TRBV2 | NA | TRBJ1-2 | few
TGCGCCAGCAGCCAAGATGCCAGCGGGAGGGATACGCAGTATTTT | CASSQDASGRDTQYF | TRBV4-3 | TRBD2 | TRBJ2-3 | NA
TGCGCCAGCAGCTTAGGGACTAGCGAGAACTACGAGCAGTACTTC | CASSLGTSENYEQYF | TRBV4-1 | TRBD2 | TRBJ2-7 | NA
TGCGCCAGCAGCTTCGTCGGGACTAGCGAGGACCTACGAGGGCAGTACTTC | CASSFVGTSEDLRGQYF | TRBV5-1 | TRBD2 | TRBJ2-7 | few
TGTGCCAGCAGCCAAGATCAGACTAGAAGCAATGAGCAGTTCTTC | CASSQDQTRSNEQFF | TRBV3-1/TRBV3-2 | NA | TRBJ2-1 | NA
TGCGCCAGCACCCCGACAGCTTTCACAGATACGCAGTATTTT | CASTPTAFTDTQYF | TRBV5-1 | NA | TRBJ2-3 | NA
TGTGCCAGCAGCCCTACGACAGGGCGAGAGCAGTACTTC | CASSPTTGREQYF | TRBV7-3 | TRBD1 | TRBJ2-7 | NA
TGTGCCAGCAGTGGGGACAGTCTACTTAGCAATCAGCCCCAGCATTTT | CASSGDSLLSNQPQHF | TRBV6-1 | TRBD1 | TRBJ1-5 | NA
TGTGCCAGCAGGCCACTAGGAAGCGGCTACACCTTC | CASRPLGSGYTF | TRBV28 | NA | TRBJ1-2 | NA
TGTGCCAGCAGCTCAACAGGGAGCAGCGTCGGGGAGCTGTTTTTT | CASSSTGSSVGELFF | TRBV11-2 | NA | TRBJ2-2 | once
TGTGCCAGCAGCCAAGATAAGCGGGACTTGTGCGGGGAGCTGTTTTTT | CASSQDKRDLCGELFF | TRBV3-1/TRBV3-2 | TRBD2 | TRBJ2-2 | NA
TGTGCCAGCAACGGAGGGAGAGAGCGCGAGCAGTACTTC | CASNGGREREQYF | TRBV6-5 | NA | TRBJ2-7 | NA
TGTGCCAGCGAGGATAACTATGGCTACACCTTC | CASEDNYGYTF | TRBV6-1 | NA | TRBJ1-2 | NA
TGTGCCAGCAGCACCTTAGGCGGTGGAGCCGGGGAGCTGTTTTTT | CASSTLGGGAGELFF | TRBV7-2 | NA | TRBJ2-2 | few
TGTGCCAGCAGCGACCGACAGATTGGAAACACCATATATTTT | CASSDRQIGNTIYF | TRBV11-2 | NA | TRBJ1-3 | NA
TGTGCCAGCTCACTGGGACAGACTATTTACAATGAGCAGTTCTTC | CASSLGQTIYNEQFF | TRBV18 | TRBD1 | TRBJ2-1 | NA
TGTGCCAGCAGTTTATTGGACAGGGTGCGGACTGAAGCTTTCTTT | CASSLLDRVRTEAFF | TRBV28 | TRBD1 | TRBJ1-1 | NA
TGTGCCATTCACGACACCTTCACTGAAGCTTTCTTT | CAIHDTFTEAFF | TRBV2 | NA | TRBJ1-1 | once
TGTGCCAGCAGCTTAGAGAAGAGAACCCAGTACTTC | CASSLEKRTQYF | TRBV7-2 | NA | TRBJ2-5 | NA
TGTGCCAGCACTGACAGGGGGATGAGCACTGAAGCTTTCTTT | CASTDRGMSTEAFF | TRBV6-6 | TRBD1 | TRBJ1-1 | NA
TGTGCCAGCAGTCCCTTAGCGGTCCCCTACGAGCAGTACTTC | CASSPLAVPYEQYF | TRBV27 | NA | TRBJ2-7 | NA
TGTGCCAGCTCACCACCGAGAGTAAGAGGCGAGCAGTACTTC | CASSPPRVRGEQYF | TRBV18 | NA | TRBJ2-7 | NA
TGTGCCAGCAGCCGACAGATGAACACTGAAGCTTTCTTT | CASSRQMNTEAFF | TRBV7-9 | NA | TRBJ1-1 | NA
TGTGCCAGTAGTCCGACAGGGGATGGGGCCCAGCATTTT | CASSPTGDGAQHF | TRBV19 | TRBD1 | TRBJ1-5 | few
TGCGCCAGCAGCCTAACTAGCGGGGGGGCTAACAATGAGCAGTTCTTC | CASSLTSGGANNEQFF | TRBV5-1 | TRBD2 | TRBJ2-1 | NA
TGTGCCACCAGTGATTACAGGGTTGACTATGGCTACACCTTC | CATSDYRVDYGYTF | TRBV24-1 | NA | TRBJ1-2 | few
TGTGCCAGCAGCTTAATATGGAGGACAGGGGGTTCCTCTGGAAACACCATATATTTT | CASSLIWRTGGSSGNTIYF | TRBV7-3 | TRBD1 | TRBJ1-3 | NA
TGTGCCAGCAGTTTGGTGGCAGGTCCTGGCTACACCTTC | CASSLVAGPGYTF | TRBV12-3/TRBV12-4 | NA | TRBJ1-2 | NA
TGTGCCACCAGCAAGCAGGGTGGGCCTAATGAAAAACTGTTTTTT | CATSKQGGPNEKLFF | TRBV15 | NA | TRBJ1-4 | NA
TGTGCCAGCAGCTCCATACTAGTTAAGGGAAGGAATGAGCAGTTCTTC | CASSSILVKGRNEQFF | TRBV7-9 | NA | TRBJ2-1 | NA